This is a list of T cell receptor beta chains from one sample in a study of cytomegalovirus exposure and HLA in healthy donors. Method: immunoSEQ multiplex PCR; TCRdb's copy keeps in-frame clones and lacks some. The data show about 150,000 clones, 79% seen once. The sample comprised PBMCs. The receptor set was obtained from a woman aged 40 to 50 in good health and CMV-seropositive. Each CDR3 is given with its conserved first and last residue.

J gene: TRBJ2-7
V gene: TRBV6-6
CDR3 protein: CASSSRHEQYF

J gene: TRBJ2-3
V gene: TRBV9
CDR3 protein: CASSPGTSGGVLNTDTQYF

J gene: TRBJ2-3
V gene: TRBV7-3
CDR3 protein: CASSSGGASDTQYF

J gene: TRBJ2-7
V gene: TRBV28
CDR3 protein: CASSHRTREGEQYF

J gene: TRBJ1-4
V gene: TRBV18
CDR3 protein: CASSPGTASEKLFF

J gene: TRBJ1-4
V gene: TRBV5-4
CDR3 protein: CASSLGGEPNEKLFF

J gene: TRBJ1-2
V gene: TRBV2
CDR3 protein: CATSKEAGGYGYTF

J gene: TRBJ2-1
V gene: TRBV6-4
CDR3 protein: CARVAENNEQFF

J gene: TRBJ2-7
V gene: TRBV28
CDR3 protein: CASSLGQGMISGEQYF

J gene: TRBJ2-1
V gene: TRBV6-1
CDR3 protein: CASSDPSGGYSYNEQFF

J gene: TRBJ1-1
V gene: TRBV30
CDR3 protein: CAWRGQGARTEAFF

J gene: TRBJ2-5
V gene: TRBV10-3
CDR3 protein: CAISVGGAQETQYF

J gene: TRBJ1-1
V gene: TRBV5-1
CDR3 protein: CASSLESAGNTEAFF

J gene: TRBJ2-7
V gene: TRBV5-4
CDR3 protein: CASSFEQASYEQYF

J gene: TRBJ1-2
V gene: TRBV29-1
CDR3 protein: CSVDGTVEGYTF